This TCR beta chain was retrieved from a study of radiotherapy plus CTLA-4 blockade in lung cancer (dated by TCRdb to 2016 to 2018). With respect to the entire study: Objective responses were observed in 18% of enrolled patients, and disease control was achieved in 25% to 40%.

Receptor amplification or capture employed the immunoSEQ multiplex PCR assay. Here the immuneACCESS table is served through TCRdb, limited to in-frame sequences with V and J called. Missing clones are a known gap in these copies; in checked studies unresolved V genes cover under half, and the rest lacks a known reason. For this sample the table gives around 130,000 clones, of which 85% to 90% were detected only once. The top ten clones comprise more than 6.5% of the sample. The V end gives up 3 bases and the J end 10 bases, leaving 8 bases in the junction not matched to a gene. The CDR3 covers 14 residues, taking in both the cysteine and the phenylalanine. The kept DNA is CDR3 alone, 42 bases in frame from the first base. As encoded in the germline V gene, CDR1 is SGDLS while CDR2 is YYNGEE. Study-level results and caveats: The strongest predictors of response were reported to be early dynamic shifts in blood T cell clones along with a rise in serum interferon-beta following radiation. TCR clones derived from tumors expanded in peripheral blood after treatment with radiotherapy and ipilimumab.

The study evaluated CTLA-4 blockade (ipilimumab) given together with focal radiation therapy in patients who had chemo-refractory metastatic non-small-cell lung cancer. In regard to this clone: Its antigen is not yet known. Within one base of it there is no much larger clone, and no base qualities were kept.

Sample: peripheral blood, taken from a patient treated with radiotherapy plus ipilimumab. This chain joins TRBV9 to TRBJ2-1; TRBD2 aligns with 9 central bases. The receptor was isolated from a human donor with non-small cell lung cancer that progressed on radiotherapy plus ipilimumab. The bases read TGTGCCAGCAGCGGGGTAGCGGGAGAAAGAGAGCAGTTCTTC. Its protein reads: CASSGVAGEREQFF.